The 11 T cell receptor beta chains given below trace back to one sample, sequenced in a study of shared clonotypes between healthy human individuals. Clones were read by immunoSEQ multiplex PCR, and TCRdb kept only the in-frame ones, dropping some. The table shows over 850,000 clones, with more than 75% occurring only once. The sequencing input was memory CD4+ T cells from PBMCs. The subset is: CD45RA-negative fraction. These receptors were taken from a man between 18 and 29 years old in good health. Some clones in this sample may be carry-over from other donors' samples.

V gene TRBV23-1 combines with J gene TRBJ1-1; 8 nucleotides align to TRBD1. TRBV23-1 carries the ORF label, with uncertain function. The V and J ends lost 3 bases and 1 base, in that order; junction bases with no gene match: 1. The CDR3 totals 14 residues. In nucleotides, the CDR3 is TGCGCCAGCAGTCAGGACAGGGCGAACACTGAAGCTTTCTTT. Protein sequence: CASSQDRANTEAFF.

The chain recombines TRBV27 with TRBJ2-7; possible D gene TRBD1, 6 bases. Germline V gives CDR1 MNHEY, CDR2 SMNVEV (reference sequence). Trimming removed 3 bases at V and 3 bases at J, with 24 bases between. This CDR3 spans 18 amino acids. CDR3 region: CASSFEVPRMGALYEQYF. The CDR3 DNA is TGTGCCAGCAGTTTCGAGGTACCAAGAATGGGGGCACTCTACGAGCAGTACTTC.

The rearrangement links TRBV10-3 to TRBJ1-5; D is undetermined. Germline V gene lookup returns CDR1 ENHRY and CDR2 SYGVKD. The CDR3 runs to 13 residues. The V end was cut by 9 bases, the J end by 0 bases, with 9 bases between. In nucleotides, the CDR3 is TGTGCCATTGGACGAGATAGCAATCAGCCCCAGCATTTT. It is translated as CAIGRDSNQPQHF.

This chain links TRBV18 with TRBJ2-7, with no clear D. The germline CDR1 and CDR2 sequences are KGHSH and LQKENI. The CDR3 sequence is 14 residues long. Trimming left V 3 bases short and J 5 bases short, with 14 bases between. CDR3 sequence reads: CASSPLERTNEQYF. CDR3 in DNA: TGTGCCAGCTCACCTCTGGAGCGAACCAACGAGCAGTACTTC. The full variable domain, rest sourced from reference TRBV18 and TRBJ2-7, is NAGVMQNPRHLVRRRGQEARLRCSPMKGHSHVYWYRQLPEEGLKFMVYLQKENIIDESGMPKERFSAEFPKEGPSILRIQQVVRGDSAAYFCASSPLERTNEQYFGPGTRLTVT.

Remarks on this clone: This may come from a read error, since a much larger clone is one base off. Other DNA variants within this sample encode the same CDR3. Here the CDR3 reads CASSLAGTDTQYF. The DNA for the CDR3 is TGTGCCAGCAGCTTGGCGGGCACAGATACGCAGTATTTT. The chain carries TRBV5-4 and TRBJ2-3, with unresolved D. The CDR3 is 13 residues long. The germline V gene has CDR1 SGHNT and CDR2 YYREEE (reference sequence). Trimming stripped 0 bases from V and 1 base from J, with 3 bases between.

Note on this clone: The same CDR3 can be traced to other DNA sequences in this sample. The chain uses TRBV7-9 and TRBJ1-1; no clear D gene. Germline CDR1 is SEHNR and CDR2 is FQNEAQ (reference sequence). CDR3 length: 11 amino acids. V was trimmed by 0 bases and J by 8 bases, leaving 4 bases between them. CDR3 amino acids: CASSLALEAFF. The CDR3 coding sequence is TGTGCCAGCAGCTTAGCGCTAGAAGCTTTCTTT.

This sequence joins TRBV6-5 and TRBJ1-4; no clear D gene. The CDR3 runs to 15 residues. Trimming pared 4 bases from V and 6 bases from J, leaving 15 bases between. Germline assignment: CDR1 MNHEY and CDR2 SVGAGI. In nucleotides, the CDR3 is TGTGCCAGCAGTTGGTTCGGGCAGGTCGATGAAAAACTGTTTTTT. Protein product: CASSWFGQVDEKLFF.

This clone was observed a handful of times. The chain employs TRBV2 and TRBJ2-7, with D perhaps TRBD2 (7 bases). Germline V gene lookup returns CDR1 SNHLY and CDR2 FYNNEI. V was trimmed by 8 bases and J by 0 bases, leaving 17 bases between them. CDR3 length: 15 residues. The CDR3 loop is CASERGGFNSYEQYF. The CDR3 nucleotides read TGTGCCAGCGAGAGGGGGGGGTTTAACTCCTACGAGCAGTACTTC.

The rearrangement uses TRBV6-6 and TRBJ1-4, with D unresolved. Trimming removed 2 bases at V and 6 bases at J, with 13 bases between. The CDR3 consists of 15 residues. Per germline, CDR1 MNHNY and CDR2 SVGAGI (reference sequence). The CDR3 region has the DNA TGTGCCAGCAGTTACATCCGGGCCCCTGATGAAAAACTGTTTTTT. Translating it yields CASSYIRAPDEKLFF.

The chain combines TRBV6-6 with TRBJ1-5, with D possibly TRBD1 on 6 matching bases. CDR1 and CDR2 from the germline V gene are MNHNY and SVGAGI (reference sequence). Trimming shortened V by 6 bases and J by 2 bases, and 11 bases separated the two germline ends. The CDR3 is 14 amino acids. The CDR3 here is CASRGGIRNQPQHF. DNA for the CDR3: TGTGCCAGCAGAGGGGGTATTCGCAATCAGCCCCAGCATTTT.

This chain uses TRBV5-1 with TRBJ2-5; tentatively, D is TRBD2 (6 bases). Germline assignment: CDR1 SGHRS and CDR2 YFSETQ. This CDR3 has 14 residues. Trimming took off 0 bases at V and 5 bases at J, with 11 bases between the two ends. The DNA for the CDR3 is TGCGCCAGCAGCTTGGGGGGGACTCGGGAGACCCAGTACTTC. It yields the protein CASSLGGTRETQYF.